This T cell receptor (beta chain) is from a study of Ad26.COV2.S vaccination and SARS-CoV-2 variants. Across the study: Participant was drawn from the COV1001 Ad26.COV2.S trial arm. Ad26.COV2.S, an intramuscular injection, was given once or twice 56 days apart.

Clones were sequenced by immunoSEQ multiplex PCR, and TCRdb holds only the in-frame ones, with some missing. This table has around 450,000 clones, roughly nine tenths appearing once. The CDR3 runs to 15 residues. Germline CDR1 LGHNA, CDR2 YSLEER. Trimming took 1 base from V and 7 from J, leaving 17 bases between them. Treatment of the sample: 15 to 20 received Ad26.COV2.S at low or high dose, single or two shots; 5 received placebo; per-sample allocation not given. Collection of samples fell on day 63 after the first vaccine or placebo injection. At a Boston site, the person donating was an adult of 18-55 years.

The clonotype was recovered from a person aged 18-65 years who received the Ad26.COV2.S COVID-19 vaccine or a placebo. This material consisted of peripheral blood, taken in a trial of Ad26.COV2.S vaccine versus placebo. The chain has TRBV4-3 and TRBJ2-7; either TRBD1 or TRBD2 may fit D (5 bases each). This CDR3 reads CASSQGPRRPGEQYF. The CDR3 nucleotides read TGCGCCAGCAGCCAAGGCCCCCGGAGGCCAGGGGAGCAGTACTTC.